Following are 18 T cell receptor beta chains from one sample sequenced in a study of cytomegalovirus exposure and HLA in healthy donors. The PCR employed 60 Vbeta primers together with 13 Jbeta primers. Using immunoSEQ multiplex PCR, the repertoire was profiled, and TCRdb retains in-frame clones only, with some absent. The table shows 130,000 or so clones, with approximately 10% occurring only once. The source material was PBMCs. All receptors come from a woman in her forties in good health and CMV-seropositive.

This rearrangement joins TRBV9 to TRBJ2-1; D not certain. Germline loops: CDR1 SGDLS, CDR2 YYNGEE. CDR3 length: 14 amino acids. V was trimmed by 5 bases and J by 1 base, leaving 10 bases between them. CDR3: CASSLSGSYNEQFF. As DNA, the CDR3 is TGTGCCAGCAGTCTCTCCGGGTCCTACAATGAGCAGTTCTTC.

This clone was observed a few times. The V and J genes are TRBV6-4 and TRBJ2-2; no reliable D call. V was trimmed by 4 bases and J by 2 bases, leaving 8 bases between them. The CDR3 runs 14 residues. The germline V gene encodes CDR1 MRHNA and CDR2 SNTAGT. CDR3 amino acids: CASSGEINTGELFF. The CDR3 DNA sequence: TGTGCCAGCAGTGGAGAGATCAACACCGGGGAGCTGTTTTTT.

A few counts support this clone. V gene TRBV7-9 combines with J gene TRBJ2-3; the match to TRBD2 covers 7 bases. The CDR3 loop spans 9 amino acids. Germline V gene lookup returns CDR1 SEHNR and CDR2 FQNEAQ (reference sequence). CDR3 sequence reads: CATGGTQYF. CDR3 nucleotides: TGTGCTACCGGGGGGACGCAGTATTTT. Drawing the rest from reference TRBV7-9 and TRBJ2-3, the complete variable domain is DTGVSQNPRHKITKRGQNVTFRCDPISEHNRLYWYRQTLGQGPEFLTYFQNEAQLEKSRLLSDRFSAERPKGSFSTLEIQRTEQGDSAMYLCATGGTQYFGPGTRLTVL.

The chain links TRBV5-1 to TRBJ2-1; 15 bases line up with TRBD2. Unmatched junction bases numbered 6, after V lost 4 bases and J lost 10 bases. CDR1 and CDR2 (germline): SGHRS, YFSETQ. This CDR3 comprises 15 residues. CDR3 loop: CASSVGTSGGTEQFF. For the CDR3, the DNA is TGCGCCAGCAGCGTGGGGACTAGCGGGGGGACGGAGCAGTTCTTC.

This clone was observed a few times. The CDR3 nucleotides are TGTGCCAGCAGTTACTACGGGGTTGGCTACACCTTC. This encodes CASSYYGVGYTF. This chain uses TRBV6-6 with TRBJ1-2; D unclear. The CDR3 contains 12 residues. CDR1 is MNHNY and CDR2 is SVGAGI in the germline V gene (reference sequence). V dropped 1 base and J dropped 7 bases, with 7 bases sitting between them.

The rearrangement links TRBV19 to TRBJ1-5; maybe TRBD1 (6 bases). The CDR3 is made up of 17 amino acids. Per germline, CDR1 LNHDA and CDR2 SQIVND (reference sequence). V was pared by 3 bases and J by 2 bases, with 17 bases between. The DNA for the CDR3 is TGTGCCAGTAGTATGCCCCCTTGGGGGGGCGGCAATCAGCCCCAGCATTTT. This encodes CASSMPPWGGGNQPQHF.

The chain uses TRBV9 and TRBJ2-5; tentatively, D is TRBD2 (6 bases). The CDR3 is 15 amino acids. With 0 bases removed from V and 5 bases from J, the gap between germline ends came to 14 bases. Germline CDR1 is SGDLS and CDR2 is YYNGEE. The DNA for the CDR3 is TGTGCCAGCAGCGTAGTAGGCGGGGTTGGGGAGACCCAGTACTTC. Its protein is CASSVVGGVGETQYF.

This clone was recorded a few times. Different DNA sequences within this sample yield the same CDR3. This chain connects TRBV7-2 to TRBJ1-2, with D perhaps TRBD1 (6 bases). Germline assignment: CDR1 SGHTA and CDR2 FQGNSA. This CDR3 region has 13 residues. The V gene lost 1 base and the J gene lost 5 bases, with 8 bases spanning the gap. The DNA for the CDR3 is TGTGCCAGCAGCTTAGGACAGGATTATGGCTACACCTTC. This sequence encodes CASSLGQDYGYTF.

The chain uses TRBV29-1 and TRBJ2-3; perhaps TRBD1 as D (6 bases). The CDR3 is made up of 19 amino acids. Germline CDR1 SQVTM, CDR2 ANQGSEA. V was cut by 3 bases and J by 0 bases, with 25 bases left in between. CDR3 residues: CSVEIYRVSESPSTDTQYF. The DNA for the CDR3 is TGCAGCGTTGAGATATACAGGGTCTCGGAATCGCCTAGCACAGATACGCAGTATTTT.

V usage is TRBV6-1 and J usage is TRBJ2-7; 8 nucleotides line up with TRBD1. J gave up 0 bases and V 3 bases, and 7 bases lay outside the gene matches. Germline values: CDR1 MNHNS, CDR2 SASEGT. This CDR3 contains 16 residues. This chain's CDR3 is CASSDLRQGPSYEQYF. In DNA form, the CDR3 reads TGTGCCAGCAGTGACTTGAGACAGGGGCCCTCCTACGAGCAGTACTTC.

This clone was picked up a small number of times. This sequence joins TRBV4-2 and TRBJ2-2; D call uncertain. V lost 1 base, J lost 6 bases, and 6 bases lay in between. The CDR3 length is 13 residues. Germline V lookup: CDR1 LGHNA, CDR2 YNFKEQ. CDR3 coding DNA: TGTGCCAGCAGCCAAGTTGTAGCCGGGGAGCTGTTTTTT. It codes for CASSQVVAGELFF.

This clone came up a few times. The chain joins TRBV5-1 to TRBJ2-5, with 11 bases identical to TRBD2. The germline gives CDR1 SGHRS, CDR2 YFSETQ. The length of the CDR3 is 16 residues. V was clipped by 2 bases and J by 2 bases; unmatched bases: 5. CDR3 coding DNA: TGCGCCAGCAGCTTTACCGGGACTAGCGGACAAGAGACCCAGTACTTC. This sequence encodes CASSFTGTSGQETQYF.

This chain uses TRBV29-1 with TRBJ2-7; 8 nucleotides agree with TRBD1. V lost 2 bases and J lost 2; bases outside the gene matches: 5. Germline V CDR1 and CDR2: SQVTM, ANQGSEA. The CDR3 has 14 residues. The CDR3 nucleotides are TGCAGCGTTGAATCGGACAGGGTCCCCTACGAGCAGTACTTC. Protein product: CSVESDRVPYEQYF.

This clone was counted a few times. The chain recombines TRBV5-4 with TRBJ2-5, with 7 positions matching TRBD2. Trimming cost V 2 bases and J 0 bases; bases outside gene matches: 1. CDR3 length: 14 amino acids. The germline CDR1 and CDR2 sequences are SGHNT and YYREEE (reference sequence). The DNA for the CDR3 is TGTGCCAGCAGCTTAGCGGGGTACCAAGAGACCCAGTACTTC. Translating it yields CASSLAGYQETQYF. The entire variable domain, with the rest obtained from reference TRBV5-4 and TRBJ2-5, is as follows: ETGVTQSPTHLIKTRGQQVTLRCSSQSGHNTVSWYQQALGQGPQFIFQYYREEENGRGNFPPRFSGLQFPNYSSELNVNALELDDSALYLCASSLAGYQETQYFGPGTRLLVL.

This clone showed up just a few times. The chain joins TRBV29-1 to TRBJ2-1; the D gene is possibly TRBD2 (7 bases). The CDR3 loop spans 14 amino acids. CDR1 SQVTM and CDR2 ANQGSEA come from the germline V gene. Here the CDR3 DNA reads TGCAGTTCTGGAGGGGGGGCCACCTACAATGAGCAGTTCTTC. It codes for CSSGGGATYNEQFF.

The gene calls are TRBV5-1 and TRBJ2-7; TRBD1 is a possible D gene (6 bases). The germline V gene encodes CDR1 SGHRS and CDR2 YFSETQ. This CDR3 contains 14 residues. The V end was cut by 2 bases, the J end by 0 bases, with 9 bases between. The CDR3 nucleotides read TGCGCCAGCAGCTTACAGGGAACCTCCTACGAGCAGTACTTC. Encoded protein: CASSLQGTSYEQYF.

Only a few counts were recorded for this clone. This chain uses TRBV18 with TRBJ1-2; no clear D. Germline lookup yields CDR1 KGHSH and CDR2 LQKENI. The CDR3 extends over 14 amino acids. Trimming removed 3 bases at V and 3 bases at J, with 11 bases between. This CDR3 reads CASSPPLRDYGYTF. The CDR3 nucleotides are TGTGCCAGCTCACCCCCCCTCCGGGACTATGGCTACACCTTC.

The genes are TRBV5-1 and TRBJ1-1; D is perhaps TRBD1 (5 bases). V was pared by 4 bases and J by 6 bases, with 16 bases between. This CDR3 is built from 14 residues. The germline CDR1 and CDR2 sequences are SGHRS and YFSETQ. CDR3 nucleotides: TGCGCCAGCAGCCCCGGGACTTCGGGCGCTGAAGCTTTCTTT. Translation gives CASSPGTSGAEAFF.